One sample yielded the 18 T cell receptor beta chains listed below, sequenced in a study of siplizumab effects on memory and regulatory T cells. TCRdb keeps only in-frame clones here, not all; method: immunoSEQ multiplex PCR. This sample has some 90,000 clones, with about 87% found just once. Sequencing used CD4+ T cells sorted from blood. These TCRs come from a human donor in good health.

V usage is TRBV25-1 and J usage is TRBJ1-1, with TRBD1 matching over 9 bases. V shed 8 bases, J shed 1 base, and the junction held 2 bases outside the gene matches. There are 13 residues in the CDR3. Germline CDR1 and CDR2: MGHDK and SYGVNS. The CDR3 sequence is CASSDRGNTEAFF. CDR3 coding DNA: TGTGCCAGCTCGGACAGGGGGAACACTGAAGCTTTCTTT.

The table lists this clone with a count of one. V and J are TRBV28 and TRBJ2-3, with 8 bases fitting TRBD2. This CDR3 is 15 amino acids long. The V gene end was trimmed by 7 bases and the J gene end by 4 bases; junction bases not matched to a gene: 10. The germline V gene encodes CDR1 MDHEN and CDR2 SYDVKM. This CDR3 is CASNTGGRSADTQYF. DNA for the CDR3: TGTGCCAGCAATACAGGCGGGAGGTCTGCAGATACGCAGTATTTT.

This clone was seen once. This rearrangement joins TRBV7-9 to TRBJ2-5; D gene uncertain. The V gene's germline CDR1 is SEHNR and CDR2 FQNEAQ (reference sequence). V lost 1 base to trimming and J lost 0 bases, with 6 bases between them. CDR3 length equals 14 residues. Written as DNA, the CDR3 is TGTGCCAGCAGCTTAGTAAGGGACCAAGAGACCCAGTACTTC. Its translation is CASSLVRDQETQYF.

This sequence joins TRBV28 and TRBJ2-6; D is unresolved. Germline V gene lookup returns CDR1 MDHEN and CDR2 SYDVKM. CDR3 length: 17 residues. Trimming left V 3 bases short and J 0 bases short, with 12 bases between. The chain's CDR3 is CASSFGEQFSGANVLTF. CDR3 DNA: TGTGCCAGCAGTTTCGGAGAGCAATTCTCTGGGGCCAACGTCCTGACTTTC.

This sequence joins TRBV19 and TRBJ1-1; 9 bases align to TRBD1. Germline assignment: CDR1 LNHDA and CDR2 SQIVND (reference sequence). The ends lost 5 bases at V and 5 bases at J; junction bases unmatched: 9. The CDR3 is made up of 15 amino acids. CDR3 protein: CASSPGTGTVTEAFF. Here the CDR3 DNA reads TGTGCCAGTAGTCCGGGGACAGGGACGGTAACTGAAGCTTTCTTT.

This rearrangement joins TRBV7-9 to TRBJ2-3, with 7 bases identical to TRBD2. The CDR3 extends over 19 amino acids. Germline trimming cut 1 base from V and 1 base from J; bases unmatched to any gene: 14. Per germline, CDR1 SEHNR and CDR2 FQNEAQ (reference sequence). The CDR3 region is CASSLGFRPSGLGTDTQYF. In DNA, the CDR3 is TGTGCCAGCAGCTTAGGATTCAGGCCTAGCGGTCTTGGCACAGATACGCAGTATTTT.

V usage is TRBV6-1 and J usage is TRBJ2-7; 11 nucleotides agree with TRBD1. The CDR3 covers 13 residues. V gave up 8 bases and J gave up 2 bases; unmatched junction bases: 2. Per germline, CDR1 MNHNS and CDR2 SASEGT. The CDR3 DNA sequence: TGTGCCAGCGGGGGACAGGGGGCCTACGAGCAGTACTTC. Encoded protein: CASGGQGAYEQYF.

The chain recombines TRBV7-9 with TRBJ1-6; no clear D gene. This CDR3 comprises 15 residues. Looked up from germline, CDR1 is SEHNR and CDR2 is FQNEAQ (reference sequence). V was trimmed by 4 bases and J by 7 bases, leaving 14 bases between them. The CDR3 DNA reads TGTGCCAGCAGCTCTCAGGCCGCGGGGAATTCACCCCTCCACTTT. Translation: CASSSQAAGNSPLHF.

This chain connects TRBV19 to TRBJ1-5; D call uncertain. CDR1 LNHDA and CDR2 SQIVND come from the germline V gene (reference sequence). V lost 6 bases and J lost 1, with 10 bases in between. CDR3 length: 14 amino acids. The CDR3 loop is CASREGRSNQPQHF. The DNA for the CDR3 is TGTGCCAGTAGGGAGGGAAGGAGCAATCAGCCCCAGCATTTT.

This clone was counted a single time. The chain links TRBV5-1 to TRBJ2-7; the match to TRBD1 covers 9 bases. The ends lost 4 bases at V and 0 bases at J; junction bases unmatched: 14. This CDR3 has 18 residues. The germline V gene encodes CDR1 SGHRS and CDR2 YFSETQ. The CDR3 nucleotides are TGCGCCAGCAGCCCCTTCCGGGACAGGGTGTCCTCCTCCTACGAGCAGTACTTC. Residues: CASSPFRDRVSSSYEQYF.

CDR3 sequence reads: CASSNKEGNQPQHF. The CDR3 nucleotides are TGTGCCAGCTCTAATAAGGAGGGCAATCAGCCCCAGCATTTT. The gene calls are TRBV18 and TRBJ1-5; D gene ambiguous. With 6 bases removed from V and 2 bases from J, the gap between germline ends came to 11 bases. Per germline, CDR1 KGHSH and CDR2 LQKENI. The CDR3 runs to 14 residues.

The V and J genes are TRBV18 and TRBJ1-4; TRBD1 aligns across 9 bases. V was clipped by 8 bases and J by 4 bases; unmatched bases: 5. This CDR3 region has 14 residues. Per the germline V gene, CDR1 is KGHSH and CDR2 is LQKENI. CDR3 amino acids: CASVQGQGNEKLFF. For the CDR3, the DNA is TGTGCCAGCGTCCAGGGACAGGGTAATGAAAAACTGTTTTTT.

This chain links TRBV4-1 with TRBJ2-7; no definite D call. From germline, CDR1 is MGHRA and CDR2 YSYEKL. The CDR3 has 14 amino acids. Trimming left V 1 base short and J 0 bases short, with 7 bases between. This CDR3 is CASSQATYSYEQYF. CDR3 bases: TGCGCCAGCAGCCAAGCTACCTACTCCTACGAGCAGTACTTC.

The V gene is TRBV5-6, the J gene TRBJ2-1; 7 bases align to TRBD2. V lost 4 bases and J lost 0; bases outside the gene matches: 4. The CDR3 totals 15 residues. Germline loops: CDR1 SGHDT, CDR2 YYEEEE. CDR3 sequence: CASSPVAGSYNEQFF. The CDR3 DNA reads as TGTGCCAGCAGCCCGGTAGCGGGCTCCTACAATGAGCAGTTCTTC.

This sequence joins TRBV5-1 and TRBJ1-2; 7 bases are a match to TRBD1. The V gene end was trimmed by 3 bases and the J gene end by 3 bases; junction bases not matched to a gene: 11. The CDR3 sequence is 16 residues long. Germline-derived CDR1 and CDR2 are SGHRS and YFSETQ. CDR3 in amino acids: CASSSLLRDSYYGYTF. The CDR3, as DNA: TGCGCCAGCAGCTCTTTACTCCGGGACAGCTACTATGGCTACACCTTC.

V gene TRBV15 combines with J gene TRBJ2-5; TRBD1 matches 8 bases. The CDR3 length is 15 residues. Germline values: CDR1 LNHNV, CDR2 YYDKDF (reference sequence). V trimming: 5 bases; J trimming: 4 bases; junction bases outside the gene matches: 9. The CDR3 loop reads CATSRDNRGIETQYF. The CDR3 DNA sequence: TGTGCCACCAGCCGCGACAACAGGGGGATAGAGACCCAGTACTTC.

This clone was seen just once. This chain's CDR3 is CASGEQGLAGAQYF. CDR3 coding DNA: TGTGCTAGTGGCGAACAGGGTTTAGCGGGGGCCCAGTACTTC. The chain has TRBV12-5 and TRBJ2-5; TRBD2 matches at 9 bases. The CDR3 consists of 14 residues. The ends lost 6 bases at V and 9 bases at J; junction bases unmatched: 11. CDR1 and CDR2 (germline): LGHNT, FRNRAP.

CDR3 residues: CASSLAGGTHSGNTIYF. The CDR3 DNA reads as TGCGCCAGCAGCTTGGCTGGGGGAACTCACTCTGGAAACACCATATATTTT. The chain has TRBV5-1 and TRBJ1-3, with a weak D call TRBD1 (5 bases). The CDR3 covers 17 residues. Trimming removed 0 bases at V and 0 bases at J, with 13 bases between. The germline V gene has CDR1 SGHRS and CDR2 YFSETQ.